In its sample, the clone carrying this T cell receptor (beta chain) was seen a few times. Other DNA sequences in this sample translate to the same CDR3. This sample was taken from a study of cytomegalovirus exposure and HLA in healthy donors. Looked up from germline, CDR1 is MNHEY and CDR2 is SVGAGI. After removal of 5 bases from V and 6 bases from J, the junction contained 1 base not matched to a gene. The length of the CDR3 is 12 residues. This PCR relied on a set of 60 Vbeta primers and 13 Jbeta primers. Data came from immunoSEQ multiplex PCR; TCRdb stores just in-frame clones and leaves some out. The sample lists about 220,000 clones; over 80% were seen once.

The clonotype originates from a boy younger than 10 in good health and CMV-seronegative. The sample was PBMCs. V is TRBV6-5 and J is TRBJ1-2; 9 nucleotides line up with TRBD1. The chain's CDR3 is CASSRTGDGYTF. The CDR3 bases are TGTGCCAGCAGTCGGACAGGGGATGGCTACACCTTC.